Below, one T cell receptor (beta chain) is given with its context. Germline CDR1 reads LNHDA; CDR2 reads SQIVND (reference sequence). CDR3 length: 13 residues. V shed 3 bases and J shed 2 bases, with 7 bases lying between them. In the original processing: Nucleated cell number was recorded as an estimate derived from reference gene primer amplification. Some clones are missing from TCRdb's copy, which holds only in-frame ones; the method was immunoSEQ multiplex PCR. V and J calls and clone size follow that table, whereas D and trimming were derived from the DNA. The sample shows approximately 170,000 clones, approximately 87% of them seen only once. This sample was taken from a study of blood T cell repertoires in COVID-19. Study overall: PBMCs, B-cell-depleted T cells, or T cells provided the cDNA or gDNA that made up the material.

Input material: peripheral blood. The sequence came from a man aged 18 to 29 with active or convalescent COVID-19. The genes are TRBV19 and TRBJ2-5; no reliable D call. This CDR3 reads CASSMLLQETQYF. In DNA form, the CDR3 reads TGTGCCAGTAGTATGCTACTACAAGAGACCCAGTACTTC.